This T cell receptor (beta chain) was obtained from a study of T cells after yellow fever vaccination. Study conclusions and caveats: Across the CD4 and CD8 compartments, a small share of clonotypes was present in both.

CDR3 length: 15 residues. The V end lost 0 bases, the J end lost 7 bases, and 10 bases lay between the germline ends. CDR1 is SGHVS and CDR2 is FNYEAQ in the germline V gene. Each CDR3 protein is one row after TCRdb ran MiXCR on the 5' RACE reads. This table holds around 110,000 distinct CDR3 sequences, under 9% found once. The sample holds many counts of this clonotype. Its matching antigen is unknown. The sequencing used CD8+ T cells sorted from PBMCs, collected 45 days after the yellow fever booster vaccination. The receptor's source is a man aged 30-40 years who received the YFV17D yellow fever vaccine. The rearrangement links TRBV7-6 to TRBJ1-6; D remains ambiguous. CDR3 sequence reads: CASSLAPFGNSPLHF. In DNA, the CDR3 is TGTGCCAGCAGCTTAGCGCCCTTCGGGAATTCACCCCTCCACTTT.